This T cell receptor beta chain was identified in a study of blood T cell repertoires in COVID-19. Whole-study context: Italy, Spain and the United States were the sources of the convalescent and acute COVID-19 samples. The analysed material was cDNA or gDNA that came from T cells, B-cell-depleted T cells, or PBMCs.

V lost 7 bases to trimming and J lost 5 bases, with 19 bases between them. This CDR3 comprises 15 residues. Under the authors' procedure: Nucleated cell number was recorded as an estimate derived from reference gene primer amplification. Clones were read by immunoSEQ multiplex PCR, and TCRdb kept only the in-frame ones, dropping some. The DNA gave D and trimming, while V, J and clone size come from that table. The data show about 190,000 clones, with around 90% seen just once and about 4.5% held by the top ten. The sequencing input was peripheral blood. The rearrangement joins TRBV23-1 to TRBJ2-3; D possibly corresponds to TRBD1 (5 bases). TRBV23-1 falls under the ORF class, with uncertain function. The source is a human donor in a cohort sampled during active COVID-19. The CDR3 region is CASTWILGLGDTQYF. DNA for the CDR3: TGCGCCAGCACGTGGATTTTGGGGCTGGGAGATACGCAGTATTTT.